The 17 T cell receptor beta chains in this list originate from one sample, sequenced in a study of blood T cell repertoires in COVID-19. Clones were read by immunoSEQ multiplex PCR, and TCRdb kept only the in-frame ones, dropping some. In the table there are more than 90,000 clones, approximately 78% of which are singletons. Material for sequencing was peripheral blood. The receptors come from a man between 65 and 85 years old with acute or convalescent COVID-19.

The chain links TRBV7-3 to TRBJ1-2; 11 bases agree with TRBD1. Trimming took 2 bases from V and 7 from J; bases not matched to a gene: 3. This CDR3 comprises 14 residues. The germline V gene has CDR1 SGHTA and CDR2 FQGTGA. The CDR3 DNA is TGTGCCAGCAGCTTAGGACAGGGGGCGAGTGGCTACACCTTC. Protein: CASSLGQGASGYTF.

The chain recombines TRBV28 with TRBJ2-3; D might be TRBD2 (5 bases). CDR1 and CDR2 from the germline V gene are MDHEN and SYDVKM. CDR3 length: 16 residues. Trimming took off 5 bases at V and 0 bases at J, with 15 bases between the two ends. The CDR3 is CASSQRTSLSTDTQYF. CDR3 bases: TGTGCCAGCAGTCAACGGACTTCCCTAAGCACAGATACGCAGTATTTT.

V and J are TRBV24-1 and TRBJ2-2; the D gene is possibly TRBD2 (5 bases). The V and J ends lost 4 bases and 1 base respectively, with 9 bases between them. The CDR3 length is 15 residues. Germline V CDR1 and CDR2: KGHDR, SFDVKD. The CDR3, as DNA: TGTGCCACCAGTGAGTCCGGGATGAACACCGGGGAGCTGTTTTTT. Amino acids: CATSESGMNTGELFF.

In this sample, this clone turned up once. The rearrangement joins TRBV28 to TRBJ2-1; D might be TRBD2 (6 bases). CDR3 length equals 13 residues. Germline CDR1 and CDR2: MDHEN and SYDVKM. V was cut by 7 bases and J by 5 bases, with 12 bases left in between. In DNA form, the CDR3 reads TGTGCCAGCAACCGGGGGAAAAACAATGAGCAGTTCTTC. Translation: CASNRGKNNEQFF. Combining the CDR3 with reference TRBV28 and TRBJ2-1 gives the whole variable domain DVKVTQSSRYLVKRTGEKVFLECVQDMDHENMFWYRQDPGLGLRLIYFSYDVKMKEKGDIPEGYSVSREKKERFSLILESASTNQTSMYLCASNRGKNNEQFFGPGTRLTVL.

This chain joins TRBV30 and TRBJ2-7, with D possibly TRBD1 on 6 matching bases. The V and J ends lost 2 bases and 6 bases respectively, with 14 bases between them. The germline gives CDR1 GTSNPN, CDR2 SVGIG (reference sequence). The CDR3 runs 13 residues. CDR3 nucleotides: TGTGCCTGGAGTAGGGCAGGGGTTATCGAGCAGTACTTC. This gives the protein CAWSRAGVIEQYF.

V gene TRBV19 combines with J gene TRBJ2-5; a possible D gene is TRBD1 (6 bases). Germline-derived CDR1 and CDR2 are LNHDA and SQIVND (reference sequence). The CDR3 totals 14 residues. V lost 3 bases and J lost 2, with 10 bases in between. The CDR3 sequence: CASSIRTAQETQYF. In DNA, the CDR3 is TGTGCCAGTAGTATCAGGACAGCTCAAGAGACCCAGTACTTC.

CDR3 region: CASSYTGGRNNEQFF. The CDR3 bases are TGTGCCAGCAGCTACACGGGGGGTAGAAACAATGAGCAGTTCTTC. The chain has TRBV7-3 and TRBJ2-1; 7 bases are shared with TRBD2. Unmatched junction bases numbered 8, after V lost 4 bases and J lost 5 bases. The CDR3 length is 15 residues. Germline CDR1 SGHTA, CDR2 FQGTGA.

This rearrangement joins TRBV12-5 to TRBJ2-3; D ambiguous. This CDR3 is 12 amino acids long. Germline CDR1 and CDR2: LGHNT and FRNRAP. DNA for the CDR3: TGTGCCTCCGGAGCGATCCCAGATACGCAGTATTTT. Its translation: CASGAIPDTQYF.

The chain recombines TRBV5-1 with TRBJ2-7, with D perhaps TRBD2 (6 bases). The ends were cut back, 1 base at V and 1 base at J, with 15 bases in the middle. The CDR3 has 16 amino acids. Germline loops: CDR1 SGHRS, CDR2 YFSETQ. CDR3 region: CASSLSGGAGSYEQYF. The CDR3 DNA follows: TGCGCCAGCAGCTTGTCCGGCGGGGCCGGATCCTACGAGCAGTACTTC. The variable domain in full, completed from reference TRBV5-1 and TRBJ2-7, reads KAGVTQTPRYLIKTRGQQVTLSCSPISGHRSVSWYQQTPGQGLQFLFEYFSETQRNKGNFPGRFSGRQFSNSRSEMNVSTLELGDSALYLCASSLSGGAGSYEQYFGPGTRLTVT.

V usage is TRBV7-9 and J usage is TRBJ1-3; 7 nucleotides agree with TRBD1. The CDR3 length is 17 residues. V lost 5 bases to trimming and J lost 2 bases; unmatched junction nucleotides: 12. Germline CDR1 and CDR2: SEHNR and FQNEAQ (reference sequence). CDR3 sequence (DNA): TGTGCCAGCAGCCCAAGCACCGGGACAGTCACTGGAAACACCATATATTTT. Its translation: CASSPSTGTVTGNTIYF.

In this sample, this clone turned up once. The chain couples TRBV11-1 to TRBJ2-3; D ambiguous. Deletions cut 2 bases from V and 4 bases from J, with 10 bases between. CDR1 and CDR2 (germline): SGHAT, FQDESV (reference sequence). The CDR3 extends over 14 amino acids. The chain's CDR3 is CASSLFTAADTQYF. The DNA for the CDR3 is TGTGCCAGCAGCTTATTCACAGCAGCAGATACGCAGTATTTT.

The chain recombines TRBV15 with TRBJ2-3; no definite D call. V lost 2 bases and J 5 bases, leaving 14 bases between the germline ends. The CDR3 sequence is 15 residues long. Germline CDR1 reads LNHNV; CDR2 reads YYDKDF (reference sequence). In DNA, the CDR3 is TGTGCCACCAGCAGAAGTGTCGAGTCGGGAGATACGCAGTATTTT. This gives the protein CATSRSVESGDTQYF.

The CDR3 bases are TGTGCCAGCAGCCTCCGAGGACAGCCTTACGAGCAGTACTTC. Its translation: CASSLRGQPYEQYF. The gene calls are TRBV3-1 (or the pseudogene TRBV3-2) and TRBJ2-7, with D possibly TRBD1 on 6 matching bases. CDR1 and CDR2 from the germline V gene are LGHDT and YNNKEL (reference sequence). CDR3 length: 14 amino acids. V was shortened by 4 bases and J by 4 bases, with 14 bases between the two germline ends.

The J gene is TRBJ2-2, the V gene TRBV10-3, with TRBD1 identical over 10 bases. CDR1 is ENHRY, CDR2 SYGVKD, per germline. Losses at the gene ends were 4 bases for V and 5 bases for J; bases not matched to a gene: 7. The CDR3 runs 16 residues. CDR3 region: CAISAGTGVGTGELFF. CDR3 in DNA: TGTGCCATCAGTGCCGGGACAGGGGTTGGGACCGGGGAGCTGTTTTTT.

The genes are TRBV5-1 and TRBJ1-1; D might be TRBD1 (5 bases). CDR3 size: 15 residues. The germline V gene has CDR1 SGHRS and CDR2 YFSETQ. V lost 2 bases and J 4 bases, leaving 15 bases between the germline ends. CDR3 sequence: CASSFQGGLITEAFF. DNA of the CDR3: TGCGCCAGCAGCTTCCAGGGAGGATTGATCACTGAAGCTTTCTTT.

V and J are TRBV6-5 and TRBJ1-1; TRBD1 matches 9 bases. Trimming cost V 3 bases and J 11 bases; bases outside gene matches: 10. Germline assignment: CDR1 MNHEY and CDR2 SVGAGI. The CDR3 loop spans 14 amino acids. This chain's CDR3 is CASSYSTGTGTAFF. The CDR3 region has the DNA TGTGCCAGCAGTTATTCTACCGGGACAGGGACGGCTTTCTTT.

The V gene is TRBV6-6, the J gene TRBJ1-6, with D maybe TRBD1 (6 bases). V dropped 5 bases and J dropped 5 bases, with 19 bases sitting between them. The CDR3 consists of 17 residues. Germline V gives CDR1 MNHNY, CDR2 SVGAGI (reference sequence). CDR3 loop: CASSRGGAGSNNSPLHF. CDR3 DNA sequence: TGTGCCAGCAGTCGGGGGGGGGCAGGGTCTAATAATTCACCCCTCCACTTT.